These T cell receptor beta chains were read from a single sample in a study of HIV-infected patients and healthy controls. TCRdb independently ran MiXCR on the 5' RACE reads; one entry per CDR3 protein. The sample has 55,000 to 70,000 distinct CDR3 sequences; about 19% are singletons. The sample consisted of CD4+ T cells from blood. These receptors all come from a human donor in good health. Both conserved end residues are part of each CDR3. D genes are given only for firm matches. Rows give clone size only sometimes, using once, few, many, or a class for an expanded clone.

V gene	clone size	J gene	D gene	CDR3 protein	CDR3 DNA
TRBV19	few	TRBJ1-5	TRBD1	CASSLEGASNQPQHF	TGTGCCAGTAGTTTGGAGGGGGCGAGCAATCAGCCCCAGCATTTT
TRBV7-3	-	TRBJ2-3	-	CASSLKGVVDTQYF	TGTGCCAGCAGCTTAAAAGGGGTCGTGGATACGCAGTATTTT
TRBV7-3	few	TRBJ2-6	TRBD2	CASRLAGLSGANVLTF	TGTGCCAGCAGACTAGCGGGACTCTCTGGGGCCAACGTCCTGACTTTC
TRBV6-5	many	TRBJ2-7	-	CASSYSFTGTYEQYF	TGTGCCAGCAGTTACTCTTTTACAGGGACGTACGAGCAGTACTTC
TRBV19	-	TRBJ1-5	TRBD1	CASSLTGGWENSNQPQHF	TGTGCCAGTAGCTTAACAGGGGGCTGGGAGAACTCCAATCAGCCCCAGCATTTT
TRBV5-8	-	TRBJ1-5	-	CASSAGEGQPQHF	TGTGCCAGCAGCGCAGGGGAGGGACAGCCCCAGCATTTT
TRBV11-1	many	TRBJ2-1	TRBD2	CASSLVGGREYNEQFF	TGTGCCAGCAGCTTAGTAGGCGGGAGGGAGTACAATGAGCAGTTCTTC
TRBV6-6	many	TRBJ2-1	TRBD2	CASSVRDGGYNEQFF	TGTGCCAGCAGTGTCCGGGACGGGGGGTACAATGAGCAGTTCTTC
TRBV7-9	-	TRBJ2-5	TRBD2	CASSTRVSGGAKETQYF	TGTGCCAGCAGCACCCGTGTCAGCGGGGGGGCGAAAGAGACCCAGTACTTC
TRBV5-1	few	TRBJ1-1	-	CASSLDAVANTEAFF	TGCGCCAGCAGCTTGGACGCGGTCGCGAACACTGAAGCTTTCTTT
TRBV11-3	few	TRBJ2-1	-	CASSLDTGASDEQFF	TGTGCCAGCAGCTTAGATACCGGAGCTAGCGATGAGCAGTTCTTC
TRBV29-1	-	TRBJ2-2	-	CSVRTNTGELFF	TGCAGCGTTCGGACGAACACCGGGGAGCTGTTTTTT
TRBV5-6	few	TRBJ1-4	-	CASSFKKTGPGEKLFF	TGTGCCAGCAGCTTTAAAAAGACAGGCCCAGGGGAAAAACTGTTTTTT
TRBV20-1	few	TRBJ2-3	-	CSALRGGTDTQYF	TGCAGTGCTTTACGCGGGGGCACAGATACGCAGTATTTT
TRBV12-3/TRBV12-4	many	TRBJ1-1	-	CASSPRGDGTEAFF	TGTGCCAGCAGCCCCAGGGGTGATGGCACTGAAGCTTTCTTT
TRBV28	-	TRBJ2-7	TRBD2	CASSVNGGASEQYF	TGTGCCAGCAGTGTAAACGGGGGGGCGAGCGAGCAGTACTTC
TRBV6-1	-	TRBJ2-7	-	CASDPKGHEQYF	TGTGCCAGTGACCCTAAGGGCCACGAGCAGTACTTC
TRBV5-1	-	TRBJ2-1	TRBD2	CASILGTSGSNEQFF	TGCGCCAGCATCCTCGGGACTAGCGGTAGTAATGAGCAGTTCTTC
TRBV5-4	-	TRBJ2-1	TRBD1	CASSFRGTGYNEQFF	TGTGCCAGCAGCTTTCGGGGGACAGGGTACAATGAGCAGTTCTTC
TRBV18	-	TRBJ2-7	-	CASRPGDLSYEQYF	TGTGCCAGCCGCCCGGGGGACCTCTCCTACGAGCAGTACTTC
TRBV4-1	many	TRBJ2-3	-	CASSQDRASSTDTQYF	TGCGCCAGCAGCCAAGATAGGGCTAGCAGCACAGATACGCAGTATTTT
TRBV12-3/TRBV12-4	many	TRBJ2-7	TRBD2	CASSSGSSGSKYF	TGTGCCAGCAGTTCGGGGTCTAGCGGGAGTAAGTACTTC
TRBV5-5	many	TRBJ2-3	TRBD1	CASSADRGLADTQYF	TGTGCCAGCAGCGCCGACAGGGGGTTAGCAGATACGCAGTATTTT
TRBV19	-	TRBJ1-2	-	CASSTHRDHGYTF	TGTGCCAGTAGTACCCACAGGGACCATGGCTACACCTTC
TRBV29-1	many	TRBJ1-5	-	CSVAGREGQPQHF	TGCAGCGTTGCGGGCAGGGAAGGTCAGCCCCAGCATTTT
TRBV10-1	many	TRBJ2-7	TRBD1	CASSGGTVQPYEQYF	TGCGCCAGCAGTGGAGGGACAGTACAACCCTACGAGCAGTACTTC
TRBV7-2	-	TRBJ1-4	-	CASSLLGGANEKLFF	TGTGCCAGCAGCTTACTGGGGGGGGCTAATGAAAAACTGTTTTTT
TRBV6-2/TRBV6-3	many	TRBJ1-1	TRBD1	CASSSGQGAGYAEAFF	TGTGCCAGCAGTTCCGGACAGGGGGCAGGTTATGCTGAAGCTTTCTTT
TRBV25-1	once	TRBJ1-1	TRBD1	CASSESGKGQGLNTEAFF	TGTGCCAGCAGTGAATCAGGAAAGGGACAGGGGCTGAACACTGAAGCTTTCTTT
TRBV11-2	-	TRBJ2-1	-	CASSPTRDNEQFF	TGTGCCAGCAGCCCTACTAGGGACAATGAGCAGTTCTTC